This T cell receptor (beta chain) was recorded in a study of tumor-infiltrating lymphocytes in oesophageal squamous cell carcinoma. MiXCR, applied by TCRdb to the PCR reads, yields one record per CDR3 protein. The table records just under 20,000 distinct CDR3 sequences, 39% of them present only once. This clonotype was counted ten times or more. CDR1 is SGHRS and CDR2 is YFSETQ in the germline V gene. This CDR3 comprises 14 residues. Trimming stripped 1 base from V and 1 base from J, with 8 bases between. The chain couples TRBV5-1 to TRBJ2-5; tentatively, D is TRBD1 (5 bases). Sequencing was done on a sample of esophageal tumor tissue. This clonotype was obtained from a male donor with esophageal squamous cell carcinoma. For the CDR3, the DNA is TGCGCCAGCAGCTTGACGACAGTCCAAGAGACCCAGTACTTC. Residues: CASSLTTVQETQYF.